This T cell receptor (beta chain) was sequenced in a study of blood T cell repertoires in COVID-19. The V gene end was trimmed by 4 bases and the J gene end by 4 bases; junction bases not matched to a gene: 6. Germline loops: CDR1 LGHDT, CDR2 YNNKEL (reference sequence). The length of the CDR3 is 16 residues. The repertoire was sequenced with immunoSEQ multiplex PCR; TCRdb's copy has only in-frame clones and lacks some. The data hold about 97,000 clones, with 70% to 90% observed a single time. The chain links TRBV3-1 (or the pseudogene TRBV3-2) to TRBJ2-1; 11 bases are shared with TRBD2. The clonotype was recovered from a human donor in a cohort sampled during active COVID-19. Sequencing was done on a sample of peripheral blood. In nucleotides, the CDR3 is TGTGCCAGCAGCCCACTGACTAGCGGGGAATACAATGAGCAGTTCTTC. Its translation is CASSPLTSGEYNEQFF.